This TCR beta chain was identified during a study of PD-1 blockade in classical Hodgkin lymphoma. General study points: The causes of the repertoire differences, possibly disease activity or prior therapy, remain undefined. By C4D1, diversity of CD4+ TCRs had risen significantly, whereas that of CD8+ TCRs had not. Among the patients, those starting nivolumab under 1 year after ASCT were excluded.

TCRdb keeps only in-frame clones here, not all; method: immunoSEQ multiplex PCR. The sample carries 30,000 to 35,000 clones, approximately 90% recorded once. Germline-derived CDR1 and CDR2 are SGHDN and FVKESK. Trimming took off 1 base at V and 8 bases at J, with 17 bases between the two ends. The CDR3 length is 16 residues. In every patient, relapse followed autologous stem cell transplantation, while exposure to brentuximab vedotin differed. Purification of CD4+ T cells from thawed PBMCs was performed via magnetic negative selection. With regard to this clone: Its target is not known.

This material consisted of CD4+ T cells from blood, taken at baseline. This receptor was identified in a human donor with classical Hodgkin lymphoma. The chain couples TRBV14 to TRBJ1-4, with D possibly TRBD1 on 5 matching bases. As DNA, the CDR3 is TGTGCCAGCAGCCAAGGGGGGAGAATCCGCGGGGAAAAACTGTTTTTT. It yields the protein CASSQGGRIRGEKLFF.